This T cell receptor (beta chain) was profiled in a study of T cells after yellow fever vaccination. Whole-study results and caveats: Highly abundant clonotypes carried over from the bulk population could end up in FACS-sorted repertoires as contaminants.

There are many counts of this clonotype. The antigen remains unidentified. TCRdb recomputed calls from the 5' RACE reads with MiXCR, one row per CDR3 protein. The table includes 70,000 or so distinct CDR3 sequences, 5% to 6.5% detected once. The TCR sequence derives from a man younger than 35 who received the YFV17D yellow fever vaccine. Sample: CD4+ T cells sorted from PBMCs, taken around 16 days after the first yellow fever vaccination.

The CDR3 DNA reads TGTGCCAGCAGCTCCCGGACTAGCGGGGGGGGGACCCTCTCAGATACGCAGTATTTT. This encodes CASSSRTSGGGTLSDTQYF. The V call is TRBV11-1, the J call TRBJ2-3, with 15 positions matching TRBD2. The CDR3 covers 19 residues. Trimming removed 4 bases from V and 4 bases from J; junction bases left unmatched: 12. In germline, CDR1 is SGHAT, CDR2 FQDESV (reference sequence).